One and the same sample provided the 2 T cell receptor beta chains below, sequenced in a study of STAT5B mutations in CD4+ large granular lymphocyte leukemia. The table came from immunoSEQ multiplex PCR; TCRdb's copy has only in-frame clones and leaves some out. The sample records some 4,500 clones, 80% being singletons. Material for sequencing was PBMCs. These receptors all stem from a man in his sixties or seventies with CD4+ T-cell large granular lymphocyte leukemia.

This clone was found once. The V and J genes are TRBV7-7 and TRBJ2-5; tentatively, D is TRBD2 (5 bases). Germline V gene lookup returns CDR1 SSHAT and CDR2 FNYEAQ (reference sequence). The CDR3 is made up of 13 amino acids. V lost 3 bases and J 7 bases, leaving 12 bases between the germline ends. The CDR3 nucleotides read TGTGCCAGCAGCTTGGACTCTGGAGGGACCCAGTACTTC. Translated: CASSLDSGGTQYF.

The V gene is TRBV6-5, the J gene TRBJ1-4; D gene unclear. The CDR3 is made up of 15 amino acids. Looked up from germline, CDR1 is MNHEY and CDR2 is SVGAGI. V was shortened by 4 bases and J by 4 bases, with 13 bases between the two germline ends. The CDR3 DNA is TGTGCCAGCAGTTCCTCCGTGGGCCTTAATGAAAAACTGTTTTTT. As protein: CASSSSVGLNEKLFF.